This T cell receptor beta chain was recorded in a study of blood T cell repertoires in COVID-19. Study background: The samples span acute and convalescent COVID-19 from the United States, Italy and Spain.

This CDR3 region has 16 residues. The J segment lost 4 bases and the V segment lost 4 bases, leaving 10 bases of the junction unmatched. Germline CDR1 is LGHDT and CDR2 is YNNKEL (reference sequence). Sequencing was performed with immunoSEQ multiplex PCR; in TCRdb, only in-frame clones are kept and a portion is missing. Here the sample spans approximately 230,000 clones, roughly 90% being singletons. The sequenced material came from peripheral blood. The rearrangement uses TRBV3-1 (or the pseudogene TRBV3-2) and TRBJ1-2, with TRBD1 matching over 9 bases. The TCR sequence derives from a woman aged 40 to 50 who had recovered from COVID-19. Here the CDR3 DNA reads TGTGCCAGCAGCCGAGGACAGGGGAGGAGTGTCTATGGCTACACCTTC. Amino acids: CASSRGQGRSVYGYTF.